Many counts were recorded for the clone carrying this T cell receptor (beta chain). The antigen remains unidentified. Unique molecular identifiers were used to barcode this TCRbeta library. TCRdb analysed the PCR reads with MiXCR anew, one entry per CDR3 protein. The sample contains some 550,000 distinct CDR3 sequences, roughly 23% of which appear only once. The data originate from a study of T-cell reconstitution after alpha-beta-depleted transplantation in children. Whole-study findings and limits: High day-60 TCRbeta diversity in some patients came from surviving recipient T cells and thymic progenitors. Counts and diversity of T cells one year after transplant came mostly from newly produced T cells.

The length of the CDR3 is 14 residues. Germline CDR1 is SGHRS and CDR2 is YFSETQ. V lost 0 bases, J lost 8 bases, and 9 bases lay in between. The chain has TRBV5-1 and TRBJ1-6, with D perhaps TRBD1 (6 bases). The sequence was obtained from a boy younger than two who had a stem cell transplant for acute myeloid leukemia, so the T cells may come from the graft donor. Source: PBMCs, mostly from graft donor cells, taken 360 days after TCRalphabeta/CD19-depleted stem cell transplant. DNA of the CDR3: TGCGCCAGCAGCTTGGGGGACACGGATTCACCCCTCCACTTT. Translating it yields CASSLGDTDSPLHF.